A selection of T cell receptor beta chains follows, all from one sample in a study of neurological immune-mediated disorders. TCRdb processed the 5' RACE reads anew with MiXCR; each CDR3 protein has one entry. Among tens of thousands of distinct CDR3 sequences, about 15% were seen once, and the ten largest hold 25% to 30%. The sample was PBMCs. The receptors originated from a man between 70 and 80 years old in good health. Each CDR3 is given with its conserved first and last residue. The D gene is left open where the match is weak. Expanded clones get a size class; other rows say once, few or many, or leave the size out.

j_gene	d_gene	v_gene	abundance	CDR3aa	CDR3nt
TRBJ2-5	TRBD2	TRBV7-2	many	CASSFIAGGEGETQYF	TGTGCCAGCAGCTTCATCGCGGGGGGGGAAGGAGAGACCCAGTACTTC
TRBJ2-7	-	TRBV4-3	-	CASSLNRGGTYEQYF	TGCGCCAGCAGCCTCAACAGGGGGGGAACCTACGAGCAGTACTTC
TRBJ2-1	-	TRBV7-3	many	CASSLMGGYNEQFF	TGTGCCAGCAGCTTAATGGGCGGCTACAATGAGCAGTTCTTC
TRBJ2-5	TRBD2	TRBV5-6	many	CASSSLILAGGKETQYF	TGTGCTAGCAGCTCTCTAATACTAGCGGGGGGAAAAGAGACCCAGTACTTC
TRBJ1-4	-	TRBV27	many	CASSLFPGAREKLFF	TGTGCCAGCAGTTTATTCCCAGGGGCACGGGAAAAACTGTTTTTT
TRBJ2-7	-	TRBV7-2	-	CVSSLGAGALDEQYF	TGTGTCAGCAGCTTAGGTGCAGGGGCACTGGACGAGCAGTACTTC
TRBJ2-7	TRBD2	TRBV5-1	medium-sized	CASSFRTSGTYEQYF	TGCGCCAGCAGCTTCCGGACTAGCGGCACCTACGAGCAGTACTTC
TRBJ2-7	-	TRBV7-6	many	CASSLVQGATGEQYF	TGTGCCAGCAGCTTAGTGCAGGGCGCCACGGGCGAGCAGTACTTC
TRBJ2-5	TRBD1	TRBV12-3/TRBV12-4	many	CASSITGGLETQYF	TGTGCCAGCAGCATCACAGGGGGCCTTGAGACCCAGTACTTC
TRBJ1-3	-	TRBV5-1	many	CASSADPGGNTIYF	TGCGCCAGCAGCGCGGACCCCGGCGGAAACACCATATATTTT
TRBJ1-1	-	TRBV6-1	many	CASRGQGALVVTEAFF	TGTGCCAGCAGAGGTCAGGGCGCGCTAGTGGTAACTGAAGCTTTCTTT
TRBJ2-3	-	TRBV5-1	many	CASSLGQPDTDTQYF	TGCGCCAGCAGCTTAGGACAGCCTGACACAGATACGCAGTATTTT
TRBJ2-1	TRBD2	TRBV9	medium-sized	CASSPTVGGGITYNEQFF	TGTGCCAGCAGCCCGACGGTGGGGGGGGGAATTACCTACAATGAGCAGTTCTTC
TRBJ2-2	TRBD1	TRBV5-1	few	CASSPGQGARFTGELFF	TGCGCCAGCAGCCCCGGACAGGGGGCGCGATTCACCGGGGAGCTGTTTTTT
TRBJ1-5	TRBD1	TRBV27	many	CASSFGPPTGTASNQPQHF	TGTGCCAGCAGTTTTGGCCCACCGACAGGGACGGCTAGCAATCAGCCCCAGCATTTT
TRBJ2-1	-	TRBV6-1	many	CASSTRSWRLMRSEQFF	TGTGCCAGCAGTACCCGGAGTTGGAGGTTGATGAGGAGTGAGCAGTTCTTC
TRBJ1-5	TRBD1	TRBV7-2	-	CASSPGTGGRWPQHF	TGTGCCAGCAGCCCGGGGACAGGTGGGCGTTGGCCCCAGCATTTT
TRBJ2-7	-	TRBV18	-	CASSLSKGQTPYELYF	TGTGCCAGCTCCCTATCAAAAGGACAGACTCCCTACGAGCTGTACTTC
TRBJ2-7	-	TRBV11-2	many	CASSRLQSYEQYF	TGTGCCAGCAGCCGACTACAGTCCTACGAGCAGTACTTC
TRBJ1-5	-	TRBV20-1	many	CSAHRGNQPQHF	TGCAGTGCCCATCGAGGGAATCAGCCCCAGCATTTT
TRBJ1-2	-	TRBV7-2	many	CASSPGDDRGYTF	TGTGCCAGCAGCCCAGGGGACGATCGTGGCTACACCTTC
TRBJ2-4	TRBD2	TRBV20-1	many	CSAFRLAGGQGNIQYF	TGCAGTGCTTTTCGACTAGCGGGGGGTCAAGGAAACATTCAGTACTTC
TRBJ1-6	-	TRBV4-3	many	CASSQERRDSPLHF	TGCGCCAGCAGCCAAGAGAGGAGAGATTCACCCCTCCACTTT
TRBJ2-1	TRBD1	TRBV20-1	many	CSAGQGDNEQFF	TGCAGTGCTGGACAGGGCGATAATGAGCAGTTCTTC
TRBJ2-1	TRBD2	TRBV12-3/TRBV12-4	many	CASSFTAGPHEQFF	TGTGCCAGCAGTTTTACAGCGGGACCCCATGAGCAGTTCTTC
TRBJ2-3	-	TRBV7-8	-	CAGSLKEGRGTVTQYF	TGTGCCGGCAGTCTCAAGGAGGGGCGGGGCACAGTTACGCAGTATTTT
TRBJ2-5	TRBD2	TRBV5-1	many	CASSTTSGNQETQYF	TGCGCCAGCAGCACGACTAGCGGGAACCAAGAGACCCAGTACTTC